This TCR beta chain was recovered during a study of technical replicates of blood from several donors. Sequenced by immunoSEQ multiplex PCR; TCRdb stores in-frame clones only, minus some. The table shows about 15,000 clones, with approximately 90% occurring only once. V gave up 2 bases and J gave up 2 bases; unmatched junction bases: 14. This CDR3 is 17 amino acids long. Germline CDR1 and CDR2: GTSNPN and SVGIG (reference sequence). The V call is TRBV30, the J call TRBJ2-5, with 7 bases that match TRBD2. This TCR was sampled from a human donor in good health. Source material: PBMCs. CDR3 coding DNA: TGTGCCTGGAGTCGATCGGCGACTAGCAGTCTACAAGAGACCCAGTACTTC. Protein product: CAWSRSATSSLQETQYF.